This TCR beta chain was obtained from a study of Ad26.COV2.S vaccination and SARS-CoV-2 variants. Sequencing used immunoSEQ multiplex PCR; TCRdb keeps in-frame clones, though not all of them. Counted here are 350,000 to 500,000 clones, roughly 90% occurring once; the ten biggest clones make up 9% to 15%. Study-level points and caveats: Reported post-vaccination CD8+ and CD4+ T cell responses to spike showed substantial breadth.

A note on this clone: Antigen: not known.

CDR3 length: 14 amino acids. Trimming removed 5 bases from V and 0 bases from J; junction bases left unmatched: 4. Germline CDR1 SGHRS, CDR2 YFSETQ. As to treatment: roughly 19 received Ad26.COV2.S at low or high dose, single or two shots; 5 received placebo; per-sample allocation not given. Samples were taken on day 63 after the first vaccine or placebo injection. Sequenced material: peripheral blood, taken in a trial of Ad26.COV2.S vaccine versus placebo. The source of this sequence is a person aged 18-60 years who received the Ad26.COV2.S COVID-19 vaccine or a placebo. The V call is TRBV5-1, the J call TRBJ2-7; 8 bases map to TRBD2. The CDR3 sequence is CASRVGLDSYEQYF. The DNA for the CDR3 is TGCGCCAGCAGAGTGGGACTAGACTCCTACGAGCAGTACTTC.